This T cell receptor (beta chain) was sequenced for a study of blood T cell repertoires in COVID-19. Looking at the study overall: Specimens from acute and convalescent COVID-19 originated in the United States, Italy and Spain. Sources were T cells, B-cell-depleted T cells, or PBMCs; the material itself was cDNA or gDNA.

Per the authors' pipeline: Estimation of nucleated cell counts relied on the amplification of reference gene primers. Generated by immunoSEQ multiplex PCR, the TCRdb table keeps only in-frame clones and is missing some. The V and J calls and clone size were taken over from that table, and D and trimming were inferred from the DNA. The sample yields some 340,000 clones, 85% seen once. This CDR3 spans 14 amino acids. CDR1 is SGHKS and CDR2 is YYEKEE in the germline V gene (reference sequence). Between the trimmed V and J ends, which lost 4 bases and 11 bases, there was a span of 21 bases. Sequencing was carried out using peripheral blood. This sequence originates from a woman between 18 and 29 years old with acute or convalescent COVID-19. The chain couples TRBV5-5 to TRBJ1-2; the D gene is possibly TRBD1 (5 bases). In DNA, the CDR3 is TGTGCCAGCAGCCAATCCGCTCAGGGCCTAGGGTACACCTTC. Translation gives CASSQSAQGLGYTF.